Listed here are 20 T cell receptor beta chains from one sample, sequenced in a study of blood T cell repertoires in COVID-19. Clones were read by immunoSEQ multiplex PCR, and TCRdb kept only the in-frame ones, dropping some. Altogether just under 65,000 clones are present, more than 65% being singletons, with the ten largest covering roughly 5.4%. The sample comprised peripheral blood. The receptors stem from a human donor in a cohort sampled during active COVID-19.

The J gene is TRBJ2-2, the V gene TRBV5-6; tentative D call: TRBD2 (5 bases). The CDR3 sequence is 15 residues long. V was shortened by 0 bases and J by 9 bases, with 15 bases between the two germline ends. Germline CDR1 SGHDT, CDR2 YYEEEE. CDR3 sequence: CASSLAALATRELFF. CDR3 DNA: TGTGCCAGCAGCTTGGCGGCGCTAGCTACCCGGGAGCTGTTTTTT.

This clone was found a few times. V is TRBV6-5 and J is TRBJ1-5; D is undetermined. The V and J ends lost 5 bases and 4 bases respectively, with 12 bases between them. CDR1 is MNHEY, CDR2 SVGAGI, per germline. The CDR3 has 14 residues. DNA of the CDR3: TGTGCCAGCAGTCATCAATCGGGAAATCAGCCCCAGCATTTT. Protein product: CASSHQSGNQPQHF.

V gene TRBV4-2 combines with J gene TRBJ1-4; D ambiguous. The CDR3 sequence is 14 residues long. Trimming removed 0 bases from V and 8 bases from J, with 10 bases in between. Germline V gene sequence: CDR1 LGHNA, CDR2 YNFKEQ. CDR3 protein: CASSQDVIGEKLFF. CDR3 bases: TGTGCCAGCAGCCAAGATGTGATTGGCGAAAAACTGTTTTTT.

The chain employs TRBV3-1 (or the pseudogene TRBV3-2) and TRBJ1-5; D is undetermined. With 4 bases removed from V and 6 bases from J, the gap between germline ends came to 13 bases. This CDR3 is built from 14 residues. CDR1 and CDR2 from the germline V gene are LGHDT and YNNKEL (reference sequence). CDR3 sequence (DNA): TGTGCCAGCAGCCCCCGGGAGGGCGTTCAGCCCCAGCATTTT. Residues: CASSPREGVQPQHF.

The chain links TRBV3-1 (or the pseudogene TRBV3-2) to TRBJ2-3; 9 nucleotides agree with TRBD2. Germline V gives CDR1 LGHDT, CDR2 YNNKEL (reference sequence). Trimming cost V 4 bases and J 3 bases; bases outside gene matches: 8. The CDR3 has 16 amino acids. CDR3 in amino acids: CASSPTAGGQTDTQYF. The CDR3 DNA follows: TGTGCCAGCAGCCCTACCGCGGGGGGGCAAACAGATACGCAGTATTTT.

The chain is built from TRBV3-1 (or the pseudogene TRBV3-2) and TRBJ1-5; possible D gene TRBD1, 6 bases. V gave up 2 bases and J gave up 2 bases, with 16 bases separating them. The CDR3 runs 17 residues. The germline V gene has CDR1 LGHDT and CDR2 YNNKEL (reference sequence). CDR3 in amino acids: CASSQRQVGWGNQPQHF. The CDR3 nucleotides are TGTGCCAGCAGCCAAAGACAGGTGGGTTGGGGCAATCAGCCCCAGCATTTT.

J is TRBJ2-7 and V is TRBV5-6, with 7 positions matching TRBD1. The germline CDR1 and CDR2 sequences are SGHDT and YYEEEE. The CDR3 runs to 13 residues. With 4 bases clipped from V and 3 bases from J, the junction kept 4 bases outside the gene matches. The CDR3, as DNA: TGTGCCAGCAGCAAAGGGACAGACTACGAGCAGTACTTC. It codes for CASSKGTDYEQYF. Using reference TRBV5-6 and TRBJ2-7 for the parts outside the CDR3, the full variable domain is DAGVTQSPTHLIKTRGQQVTLRCSPKSGHDTVSWYQQALGQGPQFIFQYYEEEERQRGNFPDRFSGHQFPNYSSELNVNALLLGDSALYLCASSKGTDYEQYFGPGTRLTVT.

The chain recombines TRBV5-1 with TRBJ2-3; possibly TRBD2 for D (5 bases). The CDR3 is made up of 13 amino acids. V lost 7 bases to trimming and J lost 6 bases, with 15 bases between them. Germline V gene sequence: CDR1 SGHRS, CDR2 YFSETQ. The CDR3, as DNA: TGCGCCAGCGCGGGTTACGGTTCGGATACGCAGTATTTT. Translated: CASAGYGSDTQYF.

The table lists this clone with a few counts. This chain connects TRBV5-1 to TRBJ2-1, with 7 bases identical to TRBD2. J gave up 8 bases and V 4 bases, and 12 bases lay outside the gene matches. CDR3 length: 15 residues. In germline, CDR1 is SGHRS, CDR2 YFSETQ. CDR3 residues: CASSPSGLADDEQFF. CDR3 nucleotide sequence: TGCGCCAGCAGCCCCTCCGGTCTAGCGGACGATGAGCAGTTCTTC.

V gene TRBV9 combines with J gene TRBJ1-1; D gene uncertain. The V end was cut by 0 bases, the J end by 4 bases, with 10 bases between. The CDR3 has 14 residues. The germline V gene has CDR1 SGDLS and CDR2 YYNGEE. The CDR3 sequence: CASSVDAGGTEAFF. CDR3 in DNA: TGTGCCAGCAGCGTAGATGCGGGAGGCACTGAAGCTTTCTTT.

The V gene is TRBV19, the J gene TRBJ1-4; a possible D gene is TRBD1 (5 bases). The CDR3 contains 15 residues. Trimming removed 6 bases from V and 8 bases from J, with 19 bases in between. Germline loops: CDR1 LNHDA, CDR2 SQIVND (reference sequence). The chain's CDR3 is CASSTLRGGEEKLFF. DNA of the CDR3: TGTGCCAGTAGCACCCTAAGGGGTGGCGAGGAAAAACTGTTTTTT.

This chain links TRBV29-1 with TRBJ1-1; D is unresolved. The V end was cut by 4 bases, the J end by 4 bases, with 7 bases between. Germline loops: CDR1 SQVTM, CDR2 ANQGSEA. The CDR3 is made up of 11 amino acids. The CDR3 DNA is TGCAGCGTTGGGGAGAGCACTGAAGCTTTCTTT. Protein sequence: CSVGESTEAFF.

Turning to this clone: Other nucleotide sequences in the sample specify the same CDR3. The chain's CDR3 is CASSQDQARGSTDTQYF. The CDR3 coding sequence is TGTGCCAGCAGCCAAGATCAGGCGCGGGGGTCAACGGATACGCAGTATTTT. The J gene is TRBJ2-3, the V gene TRBV3-1 (or the pseudogene TRBV3-2); 7 bases align to TRBD2. CDR1 and CDR2 from the germline V gene are LGHDT and YNNKEL (reference sequence). The CDR3 contains 17 residues. The trim removed 0 bases at V and 6 bases at J, leaving 12 bases unmatched.

The CDR3 reads CASSESRVFAEAFF. The DNA of the CDR3 is TGTGCCAGCAGTGAATCCAGGGTCTTTGCTGAAGCTTTCTTT. The V gene is TRBV25-1, the J gene TRBJ1-1; a possible D gene is TRBD1 (5 bases). The V gene's germline CDR1 is MGHDK and CDR2 SYGVNS. This CDR3 spans 14 amino acids. V lost 1 base to trimming and J lost 6 bases, with 12 bases between them. The full variable domain, completed using reference TRBV25-1 and TRBJ1-1, is EADIYQTPRYLVIGTGKKITLECSQTMGHDKMYWYQQDPGMELHLIHYSYGVNSTEKGDLSSESTVSRIRTEHFPLTLESARPSHTSQYLCASSESRVFAEAFFGQGTRLTVV.

The chain links TRBV6-5 to TRBJ1-5; D ambiguous. CDR3 length: 15 amino acids. Between the trimmed V and J ends, which lost 4 bases and 5 bases, there was a span of 15 bases. Germline values: CDR1 MNHEY, CDR2 SVGAGI. CDR3 nucleotides: TGTGCCAGCAGTTTTGAAGGTGGGCGCCATCAGCCCCAGCATTTT. It yields the protein CASSFEGGRHQPQHF.

The genes are TRBV4-2 and TRBJ2-2, with D possibly matching TRBD2 (6 bases). Per germline, CDR1 LGHNA and CDR2 YNFKEQ. With 4 bases removed from V and 6 bases from J, the gap between germline ends came to 15 bases. The CDR3 has 15 residues. Here the CDR3 reads CASSPSWGVPGELFF. In DNA, the CDR3 is TGTGCCAGCAGCCCGAGTTGGGGGGTCCCCGGGGAGCTGTTTTTT.

The chain links TRBV18 to TRBJ1-5, with 10 bases fitting TRBD1. The CDR3 is 15 residues long. V gave up 4 bases and J gave up 6 bases; unmatched junction bases: 6. Germline CDR1 KGHSH, CDR2 LQKENI. CDR3 in amino acids: CASSQRQGAGQPQHF. The CDR3 nucleotides are TGTGCCAGCTCACAGAGACAGGGGGCTGGTCAGCCCCAGCATTTT. Complete variable domain (other parts from reference TRBV18 and TRBJ1-5): NAGVMQNPRHLVRRRGQEARLRCSPMKGHSHVYWYRQLPEEGLKFMVYLQKENIIDESGMPKERFSAEFPKEGPSILRIQQVVRGDSAAYFCASSQRQGAGQPQHFGDGTRLSIL.

V usage is TRBV5-6 and J usage is TRBJ1-3; D might be TRBD1 (5 bases). Germline V gene sequence: CDR1 SGHDT, CDR2 YYEEEE. V lost 1 base to trimming and J lost 6 bases, with 11 bases between them. This CDR3 region has 14 residues. This CDR3 is CASSLFQGANTIYF. The CDR3 nucleotides read TGTGCCAGCAGCTTGTTTCAGGGTGCAAACACCATATATTTT.

The chain employs TRBV5-1 and TRBJ1-4, with D possibly matching TRBD1 (5 bases). Germline loops: CDR1 SGHRS, CDR2 YFSETQ. Between the trimmed V and J ends, which lost 4 bases and 2 bases, there was a span of 12 bases. CDR3 size: 15 residues. CDR3 in amino acids: CASSGTGRTNEKLFF. Written as DNA, the CDR3 is TGCGCCAGCAGCGGAACAGGTCGCACTAATGAAAAACTGTTTTTT.

Concerning this clone itself: The sample has other DNA sequences that encode this CDR3 too. CDR3 protein: CASSLAGASTDTQYF. The DNA for the CDR3 is TGTGCCAGCAGCTTAGCGGGGGCTAGCACAGATACGCAGTATTTT. J is TRBJ2-3 and V is TRBV7-6, with D possibly TRBD1 on 6 matching bases. The CDR3 has 15 amino acids. From germline, CDR1 is SGHVS and CDR2 FNYEAQ. The V end was cut by 0 bases, the J end by 0 bases, with 7 bases between.